This T cell receptor beta chain was documented in a study of T cells in narcolepsy. Study details: Patients with NT1 or NT2 and healthy control donors were enrolled.

Details on this clone: Its target is not known.

Sequencing was performed with immunoSEQ multiplex PCR; in TCRdb, only in-frame clones are kept and a portion is missing. The table lists 30,000 to 35,000 clones, roughly 87% of them singletons. Per germline, CDR1 LNHDA and CDR2 SQIVND (reference sequence). V trimming: 7 bases; J trimming: 10 bases; junction bases outside the gene matches: 12. This CDR3 is built from 15 residues. General study findings and limits: Autoreactive clonotypes reportedly recurred in blood of same and different patients, not controls. HCRT-specific and TRIB2-specific autoreactive clonotypes appeared among same-patient CSF and blood CD4+ clonotypes.

The TCR originated in a human donor with narcolepsy. What was sequenced was CD45RA- memory CD4+ T cells from PBMCs. The chain recombines TRBV19 with TRBJ2-1; 11 nucleotides align to TRBD2. DNA of the CDR3: TGTGCCAGTAAAGTTAGCGGGAGGGCCTTGCAGGAGCAGTTCTTC. This translates into CASKVSGRALQEQFF.